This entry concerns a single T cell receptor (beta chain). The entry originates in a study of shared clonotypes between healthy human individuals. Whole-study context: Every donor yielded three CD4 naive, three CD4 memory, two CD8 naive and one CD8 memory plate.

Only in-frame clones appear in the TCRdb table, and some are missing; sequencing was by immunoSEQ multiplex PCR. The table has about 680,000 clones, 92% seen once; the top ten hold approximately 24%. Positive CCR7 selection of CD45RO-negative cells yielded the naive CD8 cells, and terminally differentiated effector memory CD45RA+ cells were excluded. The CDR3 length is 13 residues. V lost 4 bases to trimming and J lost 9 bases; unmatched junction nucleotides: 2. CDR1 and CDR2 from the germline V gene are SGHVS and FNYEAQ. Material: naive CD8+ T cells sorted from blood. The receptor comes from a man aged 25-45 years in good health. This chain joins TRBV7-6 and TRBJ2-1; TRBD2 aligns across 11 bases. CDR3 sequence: CASSSLAGVEQFF. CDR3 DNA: TGTGCCAGCAGCTCACTAGCGGGGGTTGAGCAGTTCTTC.